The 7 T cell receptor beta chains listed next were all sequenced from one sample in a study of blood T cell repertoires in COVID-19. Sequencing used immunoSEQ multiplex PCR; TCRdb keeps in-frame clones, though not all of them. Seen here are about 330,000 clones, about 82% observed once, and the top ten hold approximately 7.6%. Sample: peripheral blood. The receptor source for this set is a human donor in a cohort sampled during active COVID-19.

In DNA, the CDR3 is TGTGCCAGCAGTGAATCCGTAGTTAGCACAGATACGCAGTATTTT. Translating gives CASSESVVSTDTQYF. This chain connects TRBV6-1 to TRBJ2-3; no clear D gene. The V end lost 2 bases, the J end lost 0 bases, and 9 bases lay between the germline ends. There are 15 residues in the CDR3. Germline CDR1 MNHNS, CDR2 SASEGT.

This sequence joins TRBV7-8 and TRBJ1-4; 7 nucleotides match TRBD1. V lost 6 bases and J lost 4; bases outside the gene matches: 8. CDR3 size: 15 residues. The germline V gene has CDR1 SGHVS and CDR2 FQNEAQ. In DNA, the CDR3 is TGTGCCAGCAGTCCTGGGTGGGACAGTAATGAAAAACTGTTTTTT. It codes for CASSPGWDSNEKLFF.

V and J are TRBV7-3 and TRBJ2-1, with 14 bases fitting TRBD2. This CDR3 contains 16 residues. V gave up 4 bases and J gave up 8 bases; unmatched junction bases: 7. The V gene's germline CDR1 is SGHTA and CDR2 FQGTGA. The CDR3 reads CASSSSTSGGADEQFF. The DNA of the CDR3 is TGTGCCAGCAGCTCTTCGACTAGCGGGGGGGCGGATGAGCAGTTCTTC.

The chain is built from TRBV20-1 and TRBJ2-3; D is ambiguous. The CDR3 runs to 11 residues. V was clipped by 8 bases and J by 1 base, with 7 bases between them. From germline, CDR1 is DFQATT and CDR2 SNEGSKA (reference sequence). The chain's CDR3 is CSSEGTDTQYF. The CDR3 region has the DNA TGCAGTAGTGAGGGCACAGATACGCAGTATTTT.

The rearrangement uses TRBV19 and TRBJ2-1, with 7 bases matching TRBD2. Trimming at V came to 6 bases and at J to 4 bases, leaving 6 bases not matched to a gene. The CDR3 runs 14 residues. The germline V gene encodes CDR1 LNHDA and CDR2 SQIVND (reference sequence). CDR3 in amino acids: CASRGGDPYNEQFF. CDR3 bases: TGTGCCAGTAGGGGAGGGGACCCTTACAATGAGCAGTTCTTC.

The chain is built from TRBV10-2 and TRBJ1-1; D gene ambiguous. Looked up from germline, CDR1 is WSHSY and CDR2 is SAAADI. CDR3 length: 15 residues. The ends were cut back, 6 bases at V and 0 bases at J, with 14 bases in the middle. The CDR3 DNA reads TGCGCCAGCAGGCAGTTTCCCGTCTTGAACACTGAAGCTTTCTTT. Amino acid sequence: CASRQFPVLNTEAFF.

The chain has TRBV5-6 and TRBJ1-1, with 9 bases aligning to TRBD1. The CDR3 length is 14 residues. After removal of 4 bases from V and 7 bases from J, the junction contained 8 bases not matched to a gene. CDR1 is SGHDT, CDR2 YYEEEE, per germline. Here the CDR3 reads CASSGSGQGYEAFF. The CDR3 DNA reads TGTGCCAGCAGCGGGTCGGGACAGGGATATGAAGCTTTCTTT.